This T cell receptor (beta chain) is from a study of shared clonotypes between healthy human individuals (dated by TCRdb to 2018 to 2021). For the wider study: A couple of women and a few men aged 18 to 49 years were included in the cohort. For each donor, three plates each were used for CD4 naive and CD4 memory, two plates were used for CD8 naive, and one plate was used for CD8 memory. Each donor's leukapheresis produced roughly between about 0.8 and 8.9 billion PBMCs. Different laboratories and diverse techniques were used to prepare libraries and sequence TCR repertoires, to increase sequencing depth and limit assay-specific biases. To estimate repertoire size and how much clonotype sharing occurs between individuals, the study deeply sequenced the blood TCR repertoires of five or six healthy adults.

Reading from cysteine to phenylalanine, the CDR3 counts 14 amino acids. The entry retains the CDR3 DNA only, 42 bases that are in frame from base 1. After removal of 3 bases from V and 5 bases from J, the junction retains 4 bases not matched to a gene. The germline V gene supplies CDR1 MDHEN and CDR2 SYDVKM. This clone was observed a handful of times. The clone's antigen remains unknown. The sample holds no much larger clone one base away, and base qualities are not on file. In the same sample, other DNA sequences code for this CDR3. Donors were healthy HIV-negative adults with no recently reported acute infections or vaccinations. Every donor was a Caucasian adult living in Nashville, Tennessee, USA. CD4+ T cells were enriched by magnetic negative selection; naive cells were then positively selected on CD45RA, and the negative fraction formed the memory subset. After blood collection by leukapheresis, PBMCs were isolated using Ficoll-Histopaque density gradient centrifugation and then cryopreserved in the vapor phase of liquid nitrogen. Analytical flow cytometry was used to check the purity and quantity of each magnetically sorted T cell population. From each sorted fraction, genomic DNA was isolated and quantified by UV absorbance on a Nanodrop 2000c.

Using the deep immunoSEQ assay, TCR CDR3 regions were amplified from genomic DNA by multiplex PCR. Extracted genomic DNA from each cell subset was spread evenly across all wells of several immunoSEQ 96-well plates, with each plate serving as a replicate. For sorted subsets, roughly 0.2 ug genomic DNA, equal to tens of thousands of T cell genomes, was loaded into each replicate PCR. Purified libraries were measured with a Qubit 3.0 fluorometer, size-checked on a Bioanalyzer 2100, and measured again with the KAPA Library Quantification kit. A separate single-read 150-cycle Illumina NextSeq 550 flow cell was used to sequence each immunoSEQ 96-well plate. Per the original workflow: The immunoSEQ output contained only junctional sequences without quality scores, so filtering could not match that applied to full-length reads. To assign V/J genes and CDR3, sequences were annotated against IMGT germline references using PyIR, a Python wrapper for IgBLAST v1.9. Reads with weak V/J assignments (E-value above 1e-6), missing CDR3, stop codons, out-of-frame junctions, or ambiguous translated residues were removed. V3J clonotypes were defined by identical inferred V gene, J gene, and CDR3 amino acid sequence. The percentage overlap between two repertoires was calculated by dividing the number of shared unique clonotypes by the size of the smaller repertoire. Richness of each repertoire was evaluated using RTK rarefaction, the Chao1 estimator, and Recon v2.1 estimates of unobserved clonotypes. Generation probabilities were computed with OLGA for all TCRbeta clonotypes obtained by the gDNA method from several donors. The table comes from immuneACCESS by way of TCRdb, which keeps in-frame sequences with V and J called. Part of the clones is missing from these tables; in studies checked, under half for an unresolved V gene and the rest for unknown reasons. V and J calls and clone size are those listed in that table; D and trimming were worked out from the DNA. In all, the sample holds a few million clones, and about nine tenths of those were seen once. The ten largest account for approximately 0.41% of the sample.

General study outcomes and caveats: Because the study included only a small number of donors, the genetic and exposure-history diversity represented was limited. Even with the large sequencing depth, rarefaction of the sorted-subset datasets indicated that sequencing was incomplete. Clonotypes shared by all four sorted-subset donors showed higher generation probabilities than non-shared clonotypes. Sampling was restricted to blood, and TCR repertoires in tissue are likely to differ from TCR repertoires in blood. When a handful of donors were compared, the shared fraction of clonotypes was around 5% for naive CD4, less than 4% for naive CD8, more than 2% for memory CD4, and less than 0.45% for memory CD8. Larger estimated clonotype richness was generally found for naive subsets than for memory subsets. Based on pairwise subsampling, the degree of clonotype sharing among donors was expected to be affected by sequencing depth.

The receptor chain draws on TRBV28 and TRBJ1-1, with 9 central nucleotides matching TRBD1. The sequence derives from a man between 18 and 35 years old in good health. Some clones in this sample may be carry-over from other donors' samples. Sample: naive CD4+ T cells from PBMCs. In light of the paper, this sample's cell subset or site label describes: CD45RA+ positively selected. CDR3 region: CASSFPGQGTEAFF. The sequenced DNA: TGTGCCAGCAGTTTTCCGGGACAGGGAACTGAAGCTTTCTTT.